Listed below are T cell receptor beta chains from one sample, sequenced in a study of Ad26.COV2.S vaccination and SARS-CoV-2 variants. Generated by immunoSEQ multiplex PCR, the TCRdb table keeps only in-frame clones and is missing some. The sample records a few hundred thousand clones, about 80% being singletons. Sample: peripheral blood, taken in a trial of Ad26.COV2.S vaccine versus placebo. The source is a person between 18 and 60 years old who received the Ad26.COV2.S COVID-19 vaccine or a placebo. The CDR3 runs from the conserved cysteine through the conserved F or W. Fields, in order: V gene, clone size, D gene, J gene, CDR3 DNA, CDR3 protein. The D gene is left open where the match is weak. Clone size appears in some rows only: once, few, many, or a class for an expanded clone.

v_call: TRBV5-6
clone_size: .
d_call: .
j_call: TRBJ2-2
cdr3_nt: TGTGCCAGCAGTTCAGCGGGCGGGGAGCTGTTTTTT
cdr3_aa: CASSSAGGELFF

v_call: TRBV7-6
clone_size: .
d_call: TRBD2
j_call: TRBJ2-1
cdr3_nt: TGTGCCAGCGGACTAGCGGGAGGTACCTACAATGAGCAGTTCTTC
cdr3_aa: CASGLAGGTYNEQFF

v_call: TRBV6-2/TRBV6-3
clone_size: .
d_call: .
j_call: TRBJ2-7
cdr3_nt: TGTGCCAGCAGCTCCCAAAGCTCCTACGAGCAGTACTTC
cdr3_aa: CASSSQSSYEQYF

v_call: TRBV3-1/TRBV3-2
clone_size: .
d_call: TRBD1
j_call: TRBJ2-3
cdr3_nt: TGTGCCAGCAGCCCCAGACAGGGGCGGACAGATACGCAGTATTTT
cdr3_aa: CASSPRQGRTDTQYF

v_call: TRBV2
clone_size: .
d_call: .
j_call: TRBJ2-7
cdr3_nt: TGTGCCAGCAGTGATGGGACAACCTACGAGCAGTACTTC
cdr3_aa: CASSDGTTYEQYF

v_call: TRBV15
clone_size: .
d_call: .
j_call: TRBJ1-4
cdr3_nt: TGTGCCACCAGCAGAACGGGACAATCCCCTGAAAAACTGTTTTTT
cdr3_aa: CATSRTGQSPEKLFF

v_call: TRBV9
clone_size: .
d_call: TRBD2
j_call: TRBJ2-3
cdr3_nt: TGTGCCAGCAGCGTAGCGGGGGGGCTTTCAGATACGCAGTATTTT
cdr3_aa: CASSVAGGLSDTQYF

v_call: TRBV20-1
clone_size: .
d_call: .
j_call: TRBJ1-5
cdr3_nt: TGCAGTGCAAGTAGGGGCGGCAGTCAGCCCCAGCATTTT
cdr3_aa: CSASRGGSQPQHF

v_call: TRBV9
clone_size: .
d_call: .
j_call: TRBJ1-6
cdr3_nt: TGTGCCAGCAGGGAGACGAGCTCCTATAATTCACCCCTCCACTTT
cdr3_aa: CASRETSSYNSPLHF

v_call: TRBV7-9
clone_size: .
d_call: .
j_call: TRBJ1-2
cdr3_nt: TGTGCCAGCAGCTTGGACGAGCACGGTGGCTACACCTTC
cdr3_aa: CASSLDEHGGYTF

v_call: TRBV9
clone_size: .
d_call: .
j_call: TRBJ2-7
cdr3_nt: TGTGCCAGCAGCGTAGGTACAGGATTTTCCTACGAGCAGTACTTC
cdr3_aa: CASSVGTGFSYEQYF

v_call: TRBV6-6
clone_size: .
d_call: .
j_call: TRBJ2-7
cdr3_nt: TGTGCCAGCAGTCCGCTCCCTGGGGCCTACGAGCAGTACTTC
cdr3_aa: CASSPLPGAYEQYF

v_call: TRBV29-1
clone_size: .
d_call: TRBD1
j_call: TRBJ1-2
cdr3_nt: TGCAGCGTTGCCAATCAGGGACAGCCTAACTATGGCTACACCTTC
cdr3_aa: CSVANQGQPNYGYTF

v_call: TRBV11-2
clone_size: .
d_call: .
j_call: TRBJ2-1
cdr3_nt: TGTGCCAGCAGCTTAGGAGCCTACAATGAGCAGTTCTTC
cdr3_aa: CASSLGAYNEQFF

v_call: TRBV19
clone_size: .
d_call: .
j_call: TRBJ1-6
cdr3_nt: TGTGCCAGTAGTCCCCGGAATTCACCCCTCCACTTT
cdr3_aa: CASSPRNSPLHF

v_call: TRBV6-1
clone_size: once
d_call: TRBD2
j_call: TRBJ2-7
cdr3_nt: TGTGCCAGCAGTGAATCGGGACTAGCGGCTTACGAGCAGTACTTC
cdr3_aa: CASSESGLAAYEQYF

v_call: TRBV14
clone_size: .
d_call: .
j_call: TRBJ1-2
cdr3_nt: TGTGCCAGCAGCCGAATTACAGGGCTGGATGGCTACACCTTC
cdr3_aa: CASSRITGLDGYTF

v_call: TRBV4-1
clone_size: few
d_call: .
j_call: TRBJ1-3
cdr3_nt: TGCGCCAGCAGCCTATGGGCCGACACTGGAAACACCATATATTTT
cdr3_aa: CASSLWADTGNTIYF

v_call: TRBV13
clone_size: .
d_call: TRBD1
j_call: TRBJ1-2
cdr3_nt: TGTGCCAGCAGCCCTTGGACAGGCCCGGCAATTGGCTACACCTTC
cdr3_aa: CASSPWTGPAIGYTF

v_call: TRBV5-1
clone_size: .
d_call: .
j_call: TRBJ2-1
cdr3_nt: TGCGCCAGCAGCGAAAGGCCAACCTTTAGCGAGAATGAGCAGTTCTTC
cdr3_aa: CASSERPTFSENEQFF

v_call: TRBV10-1
clone_size: .
d_call: .
j_call: TRBJ2-5
cdr3_nt: TGCGCCAGCAGTGAGTCCAGCCCCCCACCGGAGACCCAGTACTTC
cdr3_aa: CASSESSPPPETQYF

v_call: TRBV4-2
clone_size: .
d_call: .
j_call: TRBJ2-7
cdr3_nt: TGTGCCAGCAGCCCAACCCGGGGCGAGCAGTACTTC
cdr3_aa: CASSPTRGEQYF

v_call: TRBV3-1/TRBV3-2
clone_size: .
d_call: .
j_call: TRBJ1-1
cdr3_nt: TGTGCCAGCAGCCGGCTTCATAACCCCCAGGGGCGGGGGACTGAAGCTTTCTTT
cdr3_aa: CASSRLHNPQGRGTEAFF

v_call: TRBV11-1
clone_size: .
d_call: TRBD2
j_call: TRBJ2-5
cdr3_nt: TGTGCCAGCAGCCCCCAGAGCGGGGGAGAGACCCAGTACTTC
cdr3_aa: CASSPQSGGETQYF

v_call: TRBV12-5
clone_size: few
d_call: .
j_call: TRBJ2-7
cdr3_nt: TGTGCTAGTGGTTTGGTTCATTTTTTGCGGACCAACTACGAGCAGTACTTC
cdr3_aa: CASGLVHFLRTNYEQYF

v_call: TRBV9
clone_size: .
d_call: TRBD2
j_call: TRBJ2-3
cdr3_nt: TGTGCCAGCAGCGGGACTAGCGGGGGGGCCCAAGATACGCAGTATTTT
cdr3_aa: CASSGTSGGAQDTQYF

v_call: TRBV3-1/TRBV3-2
clone_size: .
d_call: .
j_call: TRBJ1-2
cdr3_nt: TGTGCCAGCAGCCAAGATCCCTACCTAGTGGAGGGCTACACCTTC
cdr3_aa: CASSQDPYLVEGYTF

v_call: TRBV5-1
clone_size: few
d_call: .
j_call: TRBJ2-7
cdr3_nt: TGCGCCAGCAGCTTGGAGTCAGCCGCGTTTCCCTACGAGCAGTACTTC
cdr3_aa: CASSLESAAFPYEQYF

v_call: TRBV11-1
clone_size: .
d_call: .
j_call: TRBJ1-2
cdr3_nt: TGTGCCAGCAGCGATAACAGGGACTATGGCTACACCTTC
cdr3_aa: CASSDNRDYGYTF

v_call: TRBV7-9
clone_size: .
d_call: .
j_call: TRBJ1-1
cdr3_nt: TGTGCCAGCAGGCCGGGGGGCCCGCGGGGAAGCCGGAGCACTGAAGCTTTCTTT
cdr3_aa: CASRPGGPRGSRSTEAFF

v_call: TRBV13
clone_size: .
d_call: TRBD1
j_call: TRBJ1-2
cdr3_nt: TGTGCCAGCAGCTTATTACAGGGGGAAGGGTACACCTTC
cdr3_aa: CASSLLQGEGYTF

v_call: TRBV11-3
clone_size: .
d_call: .
j_call: TRBJ2-7
cdr3_nt: TGTGCCAGCAGCTTAAAGCAGGGGACCTACGAGCAGTACTTC
cdr3_aa: CASSLKQGTYEQYF

v_call: TRBV27
clone_size: .
d_call: TRBD2
j_call: TRBJ2-3
cdr3_nt: TGTGCTTCATGGGGACTAGCGGGAGATTTTGGCACAGATACGCAGTATTTT
cdr3_aa: CASWGLAGDFGTDTQYF

v_call: TRBV6-2/TRBV6-3
clone_size: .
d_call: .
j_call: TRBJ1-5
cdr3_nt: TGTGCCAGCAGTTACTTGGGGCGAAATCAGCCCCAGCATTTT
cdr3_aa: CASSYLGRNQPQHF

v_call: TRBV5-1
clone_size: .
d_call: TRBD1
j_call: TRBJ2-3
cdr3_nt: TGCGCCAGCAGCTTCGGACAGGGGTTTGATACGCAGTATTTT
cdr3_aa: CASSFGQGFDTQYF

v_call: TRBV19
clone_size: .
d_call: .
j_call: TRBJ2-7
cdr3_nt: TGTGCCAGTAGTAAACAGGCTTCCTACGAGCAGTACTTC
cdr3_aa: CASSKQASYEQYF

v_call: TRBV12-3/TRBV12-4
clone_size: .
d_call: .
j_call: TRBJ2-7
cdr3_nt: TGTGCCAGCAGCCCAGGGTCCATAGGGCAGTACTTC
cdr3_aa: CASSPGSIGQYF

v_call: TRBV5-1
clone_size: .
d_call: .
j_call: TRBJ1-3
cdr3_nt: TGCGCCAGCAGCTTGTCAGTATCTGGAAACACCATATATTTT
cdr3_aa: CASSLSVSGNTIYF

v_call: TRBV4-1
clone_size: few
d_call: .
j_call: TRBJ1-6
cdr3_nt: TGCGCCAGCCGGAGGGACGGTTCCTATAATTCACCCCTCCACTTT
cdr3_aa: CASRRDGSYNSPLHF

v_call: TRBV19
clone_size: once
d_call: .
j_call: TRBJ2-3
cdr3_nt: TGTGCCAGTAGTATAGAGATGGCCAGGCGGGGATCGCAGTATTTT
cdr3_aa: CASSIEMARRGSQYF

v_call: TRBV7-6
clone_size: .
d_call: .
j_call: TRBJ2-1
cdr3_nt: TGTGCCAGCACCCCGGGGAATGAGCAGTTCTTC
cdr3_aa: CASTPGNEQFF

v_call: TRBV7-7
clone_size: .
d_call: .
j_call: TRBJ2-7
cdr3_nt: TGTGCCAGCAGCCCACTTTGGGGACCACCCTCCTACGAGCAGTACTTC
cdr3_aa: CASSPLWGPPSYEQYF

v_call: TRBV4-3
clone_size: .
d_call: TRBD2
j_call: TRBJ2-3
cdr3_nt: TGCGCCAGCAGCCAGACTAGCGGGGGCACAGATACGCAGTATTTT
cdr3_aa: CASSQTSGGTDTQYF

v_call: TRBV20-1
clone_size: .
d_call: .
j_call: TRBJ2-1
cdr3_nt: TGCAGTGCCCTTCTAATCAGTGAGCAGTTCTTC
cdr3_aa: CSALLISEQFF

v_call: TRBV18
clone_size: .
d_call: .
j_call: TRBJ2-3
cdr3_nt: TGTGCCAGCTCACCACAAGACAGTAGAGTCGATACGCAGTATTTT
cdr3_aa: CASSPQDSRVDTQYF

v_call: TRBV6-1
clone_size: once
d_call: .
j_call: TRBJ1-5
cdr3_nt: TGTGCCAGCAGTGAAGCGGGGGGAGCGAATCAGCCCCAGCATTTT
cdr3_aa: CASSEAGGANQPQHF

v_call: TRBV9
clone_size: .
d_call: .
j_call: TRBJ1-3
cdr3_nt: TGTGCCAGCTCCTCGGGACCTGGAAACACCATATATTTT
cdr3_aa: CASSSGPGNTIYF

v_call: TRBV5-1
clone_size: .
d_call: .
j_call: TRBJ1-6
cdr3_nt: TGCGCCAGCAGCTTGGGCTGGGACGATTCACCCCTCCACTTT
cdr3_aa: CASSLGWDDSPLHF

v_call: TRBV5-1
clone_size: once
d_call: .
j_call: TRBJ2-3
cdr3_nt: TGCGCCAGCAGCTTGGGGGGGTACACAGATACGCAGTATTTT
cdr3_aa: CASSLGGYTDTQYF

v_call: TRBV7-2
clone_size: .
d_call: .
j_call: TRBJ1-2
cdr3_nt: TGTGCCAGCAGCTTCGGCGGCTTGTACTATGGCTACACCTTC
cdr3_aa: CASSFGGLYYGYTF

v_call: TRBV7-9
clone_size: .
d_call: .
j_call: TRBJ2-1
cdr3_nt: TGTGCCAGCCAATACAGGGTCCCCTACAATGAGCAGTTCTTC
cdr3_aa: CASQYRVPYNEQFF

v_call: TRBV21-1
clone_size: once
d_call: .
j_call: TRBJ1-2
cdr3_nt: TGTGCCAGCCCGGACAACCACCCTACTAACTATGGCTACACCTTC
cdr3_aa: CASPDNHPTNYGYTF

v_call: TRBV27
clone_size: .
d_call: TRBD1
j_call: TRBJ2-7
cdr3_nt: TGTGCCAGCAGTTATTACAGGGGGAAGTACTTC
cdr3_aa: CASSYYRGKYF

v_call: TRBV7-9
clone_size: .
d_call: TRBD1
j_call: TRBJ2-7
cdr3_nt: TGTGCCAGCTTAGGGGGACAGAGCTCCTACGAGCAGTACTTC
cdr3_aa: CASLGGQSSYEQYF

v_call: TRBV19
clone_size: .
d_call: TRBD1
j_call: TRBJ1-5
cdr3_nt: TGTGCCAGTAGACGGACAGGGGGCCATCAGCCCCAGCATTTT
cdr3_aa: CASRRTGGHQPQHF

v_call: TRBV5-1
clone_size: .
d_call: TRBD1
j_call: TRBJ2-5
cdr3_nt: TGCGCCAGCAGCTCAAGGACAGGGGGCTCACAAGAGACCCAGTACTTC
cdr3_aa: CASSSRTGGSQETQYF